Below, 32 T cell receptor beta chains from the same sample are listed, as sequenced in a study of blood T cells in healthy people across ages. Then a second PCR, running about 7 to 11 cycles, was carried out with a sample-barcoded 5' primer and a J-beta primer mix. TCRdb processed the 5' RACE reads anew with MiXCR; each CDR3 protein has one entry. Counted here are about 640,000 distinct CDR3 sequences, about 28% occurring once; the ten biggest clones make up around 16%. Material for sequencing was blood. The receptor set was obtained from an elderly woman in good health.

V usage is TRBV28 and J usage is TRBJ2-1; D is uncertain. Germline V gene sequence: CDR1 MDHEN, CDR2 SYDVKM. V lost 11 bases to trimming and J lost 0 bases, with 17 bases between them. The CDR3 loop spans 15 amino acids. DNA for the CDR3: TGTGCCGGCCTGGGTGAGGATAGCTCCTACAATGAGCAGTTCTTC. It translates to CAGLGEDSSYNEQFF.

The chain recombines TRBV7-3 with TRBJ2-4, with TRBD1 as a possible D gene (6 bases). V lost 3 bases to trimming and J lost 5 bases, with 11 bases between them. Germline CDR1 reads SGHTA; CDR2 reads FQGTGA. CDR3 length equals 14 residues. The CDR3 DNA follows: TGTGCCAGCAGCTTTGGGAACAGGGAAAACATTCAGTACTTC. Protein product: CASSFGNRENIQYF.

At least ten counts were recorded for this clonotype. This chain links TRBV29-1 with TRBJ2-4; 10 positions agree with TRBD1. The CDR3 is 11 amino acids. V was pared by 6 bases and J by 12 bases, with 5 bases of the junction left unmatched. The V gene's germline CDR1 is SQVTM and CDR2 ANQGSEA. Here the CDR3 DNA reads TGCAGCGTGGGGACAGGGGATAATCAGTACTTC. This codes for CSVGTGDNQYF. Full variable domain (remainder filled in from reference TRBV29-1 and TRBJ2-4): SAVISQKPSRDICQRGTSLTIQCQVDSQVTMMFWYRQQPGQSLTLIATANQGSEATYESGFVIDKFPISRPNLTFSTLTVSNMSPEDSSIYLCSVGTGDNQYFGAGTRLSVL.

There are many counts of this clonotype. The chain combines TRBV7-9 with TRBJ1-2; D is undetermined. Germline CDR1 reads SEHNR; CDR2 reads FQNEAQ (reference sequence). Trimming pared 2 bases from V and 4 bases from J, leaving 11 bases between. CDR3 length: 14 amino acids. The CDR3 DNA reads TGTGCCAGCAGCTTACTCAAACGGGGCTATGGCTACACCTTC. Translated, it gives CASSLLKRGYGYTF. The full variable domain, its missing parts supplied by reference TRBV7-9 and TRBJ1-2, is DTGVSQNPRHKITKRGQNVTFRCDPISEHNRLYWYRQTLGQGPEFLTYFQNEAQLEKSRLLSDRFSAERPKGSFSTLEIQRTEQGDSAMYLCASSLLKRGYGYTFGSGTRLTVV.

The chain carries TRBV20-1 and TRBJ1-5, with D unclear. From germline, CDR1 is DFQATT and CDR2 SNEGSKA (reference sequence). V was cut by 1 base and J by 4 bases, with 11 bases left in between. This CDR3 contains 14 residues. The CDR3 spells CSARADFSNQPQHF. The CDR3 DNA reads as TGCAGTGCTAGAGCGGATTTTTCTAATCAGCCCCAGCATTTT.

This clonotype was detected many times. The CDR3, as DNA: TGTGCCAGCAGGACACTAGCGGGGGCCTACGAGCAGTACTTC. This codes for CASRTLAGAYEQYF. The chain joins TRBV6-1 to TRBJ2-7, with TRBD2 identical over 11 bases. CDR1 and CDR2 from the germline V gene are MNHNS and SASEGT. V dropped 6 bases and J dropped 2; count of bases not matched to a gene: 3. The CDR3 runs 14 residues.

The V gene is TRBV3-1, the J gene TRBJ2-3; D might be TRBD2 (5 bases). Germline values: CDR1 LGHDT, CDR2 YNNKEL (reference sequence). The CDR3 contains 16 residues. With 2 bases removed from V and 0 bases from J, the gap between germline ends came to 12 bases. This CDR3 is CASSQYSRGSTDTQYF. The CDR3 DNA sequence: TGTGCCAGCAGCCAATACTCGCGCGGGAGCACAGATACGCAGTATTTT.

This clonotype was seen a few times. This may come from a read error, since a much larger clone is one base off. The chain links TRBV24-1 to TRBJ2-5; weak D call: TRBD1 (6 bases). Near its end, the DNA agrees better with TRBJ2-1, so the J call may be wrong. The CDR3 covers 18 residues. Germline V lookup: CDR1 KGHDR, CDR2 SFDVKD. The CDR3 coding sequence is TGTGCCACCAGTGATCCCGTGGACAGTAACTTGTACCAAGAGACCCAGTTCTTC. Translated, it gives CATSDPVDSNLYQETQFF.

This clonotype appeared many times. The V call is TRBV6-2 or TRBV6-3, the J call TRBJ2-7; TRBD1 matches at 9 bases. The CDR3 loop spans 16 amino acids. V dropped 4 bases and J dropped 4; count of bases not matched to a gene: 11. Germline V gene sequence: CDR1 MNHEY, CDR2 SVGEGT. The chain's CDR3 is CASSSVPGQGGYEQYF. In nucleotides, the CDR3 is TGTGCCAGCAGTTCGGTGCCGGGACAGGGTGGGTACGAGCAGTACTTC.

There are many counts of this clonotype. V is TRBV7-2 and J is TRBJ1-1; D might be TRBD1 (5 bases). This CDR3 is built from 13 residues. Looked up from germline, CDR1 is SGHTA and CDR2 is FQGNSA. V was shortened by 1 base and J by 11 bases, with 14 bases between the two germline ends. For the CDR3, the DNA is TGTGCCAGCAGCTTAGGGGGCAGGGTGACGGCTTTCTTT. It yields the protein CASSLGGRVTAFF.

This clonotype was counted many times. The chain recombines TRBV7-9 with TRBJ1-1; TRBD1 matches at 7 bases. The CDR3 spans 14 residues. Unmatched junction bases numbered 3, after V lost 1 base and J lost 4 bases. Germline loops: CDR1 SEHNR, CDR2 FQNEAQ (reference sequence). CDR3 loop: CASSLVEGATEAFF. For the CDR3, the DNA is TGTGCCAGCAGCTTAGTTGAGGGGGCCACTGAAGCTTTCTTT. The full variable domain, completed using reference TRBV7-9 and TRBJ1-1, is DTGVSQNPRHKITKRGQNVTFRCDPISEHNRLYWYRQTLGQGPEFLTYFQNEAQLEKSRLLSDRFSAERPKGSFSTLEIQRTEQGDSAMYLCASSLVEGATEAFFGQGTRLTVV.

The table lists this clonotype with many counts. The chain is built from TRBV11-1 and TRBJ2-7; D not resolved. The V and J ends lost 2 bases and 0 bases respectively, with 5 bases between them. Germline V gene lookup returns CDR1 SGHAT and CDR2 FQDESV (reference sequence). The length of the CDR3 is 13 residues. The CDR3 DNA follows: TGTGCCAGCAGCTTATTCGGCTCCTACGAGCAGTACTTC. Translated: CASSLFGSYEQYF.

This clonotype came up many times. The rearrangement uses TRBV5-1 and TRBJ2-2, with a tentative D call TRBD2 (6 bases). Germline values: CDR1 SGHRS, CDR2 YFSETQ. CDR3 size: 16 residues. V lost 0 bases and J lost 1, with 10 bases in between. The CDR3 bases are TGCGCCAGCAGCTTGGAAGGAGGGAGGAACACCGGGGAGCTGTTTTTT. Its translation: CASSLEGGRNTGELFF.

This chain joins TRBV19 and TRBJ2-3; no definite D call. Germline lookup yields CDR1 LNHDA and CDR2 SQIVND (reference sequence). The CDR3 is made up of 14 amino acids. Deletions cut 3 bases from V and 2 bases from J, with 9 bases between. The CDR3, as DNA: TGTGCCAGTAGTATGCCGGGCACCACAGATACGCAGTATTTT. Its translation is CASSMPGTTDTQYF.

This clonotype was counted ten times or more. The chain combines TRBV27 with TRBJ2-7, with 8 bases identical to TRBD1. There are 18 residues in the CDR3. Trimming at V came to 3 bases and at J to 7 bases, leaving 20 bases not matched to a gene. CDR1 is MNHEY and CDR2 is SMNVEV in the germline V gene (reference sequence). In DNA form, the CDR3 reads TGTGCCAGCAGTTTCACCTCTCCGGTCGGGACAGGCCCTCGGGAGCAGTACTTC. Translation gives CASSFTSPVGTGPREQYF.

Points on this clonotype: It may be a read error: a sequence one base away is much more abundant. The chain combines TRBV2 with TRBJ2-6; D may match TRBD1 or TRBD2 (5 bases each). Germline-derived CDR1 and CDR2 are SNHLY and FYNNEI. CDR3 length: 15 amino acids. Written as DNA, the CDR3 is TGTGCCAGCAGTGGGATGAGGGTAGGGGCCAACGTCCGGACTTTC. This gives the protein CASSGMRVGANVRTF.

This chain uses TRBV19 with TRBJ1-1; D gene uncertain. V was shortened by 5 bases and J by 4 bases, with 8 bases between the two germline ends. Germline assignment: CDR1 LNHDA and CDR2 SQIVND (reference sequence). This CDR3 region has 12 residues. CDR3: CASSVGSTEAFF. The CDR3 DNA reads TGTGCCAGTAGTGTCGGGTCCACTGAAGCTTTCTTT.

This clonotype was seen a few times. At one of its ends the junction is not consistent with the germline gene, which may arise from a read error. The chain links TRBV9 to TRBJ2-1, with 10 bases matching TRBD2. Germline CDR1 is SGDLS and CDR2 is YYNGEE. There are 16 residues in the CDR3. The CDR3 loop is CASSAPGTSAYNGQFF. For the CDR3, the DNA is TGTGCCAGCAGCGCCCCGGGGACTAGCGCCTACAATGGGCAGTTCTTC.

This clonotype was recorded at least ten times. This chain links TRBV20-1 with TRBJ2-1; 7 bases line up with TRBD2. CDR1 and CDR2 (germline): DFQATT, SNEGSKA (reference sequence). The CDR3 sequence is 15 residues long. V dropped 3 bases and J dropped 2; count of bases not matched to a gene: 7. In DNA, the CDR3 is TGCAGTGCTAGTCCGATAGCGGGCGCCTACAATGAGCAGTTCTTC. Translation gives CSASPIAGAYNEQFF.

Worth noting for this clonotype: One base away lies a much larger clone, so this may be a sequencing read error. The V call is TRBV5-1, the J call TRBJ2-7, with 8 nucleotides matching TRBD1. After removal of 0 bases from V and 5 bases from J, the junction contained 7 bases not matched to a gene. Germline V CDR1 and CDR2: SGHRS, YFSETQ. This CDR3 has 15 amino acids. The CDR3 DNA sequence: TGCGCCAGCAGCTTGGTTACAGGGGGTCCCCACGAGCAGTACTTC. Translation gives CASSLVTGGPHEQYF.

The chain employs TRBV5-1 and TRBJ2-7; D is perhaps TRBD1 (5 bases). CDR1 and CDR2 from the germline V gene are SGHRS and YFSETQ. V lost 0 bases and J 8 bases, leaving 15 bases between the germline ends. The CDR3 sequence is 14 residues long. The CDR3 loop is CASSLGQGRSQQYF. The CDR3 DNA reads TGCGCCAGCAGCTTGGGGCAGGGTAGGAGTCAGCAGTACTTC.

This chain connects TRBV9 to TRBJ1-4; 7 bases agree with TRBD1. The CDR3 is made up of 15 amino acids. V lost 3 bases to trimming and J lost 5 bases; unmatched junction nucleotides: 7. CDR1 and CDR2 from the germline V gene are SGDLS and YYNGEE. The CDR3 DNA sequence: TGTGCCAGCAGCGCCGACCAGGGGGGAAATGAAAAACTGTTTTTT. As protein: CASSADQGGNEKLFF. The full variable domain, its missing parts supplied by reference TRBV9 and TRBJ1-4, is DSGVTQTPKHLITATGQRVTLRCSPRSGDLSVYWYQQSLDQGLQFLIQYYNGEERAKGNILERFSAQQFPDLHSELNLSSLELGDSALYFCASSADQGGNEKLFFGSGTQLSVL.

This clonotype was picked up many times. CDR3: CASSQGQLKETQYF. In DNA form, the CDR3 reads TGTGCCAGCAGCCAGGGACAGCTGAAAGAGACCCAGTACTTC. V and J are TRBV12-3 or TRBV12-4 and TRBJ2-5; 7 bases align to TRBD1. The CDR3 contains 14 residues. Trimming removed 6 bases from V and 3 bases from J; junction bases left unmatched: 7.

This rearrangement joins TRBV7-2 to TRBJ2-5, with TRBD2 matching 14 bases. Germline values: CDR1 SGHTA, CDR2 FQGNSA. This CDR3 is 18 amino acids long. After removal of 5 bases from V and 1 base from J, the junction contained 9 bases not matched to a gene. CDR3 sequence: CASSPNGLAGGTQETQYF. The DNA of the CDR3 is TGTGCCAGCAGCCCAAACGGACTAGCGGGGGGTACCCAAGAGACCCAGTACTTC.

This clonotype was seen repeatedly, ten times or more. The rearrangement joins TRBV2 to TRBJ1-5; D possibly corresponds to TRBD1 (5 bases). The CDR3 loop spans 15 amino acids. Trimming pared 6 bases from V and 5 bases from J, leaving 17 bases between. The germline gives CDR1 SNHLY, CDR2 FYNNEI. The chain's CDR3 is CASSVGRGPDQPQHF. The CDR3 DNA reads TGTGCCAGCAGCGTCGGAAGGGGTCCTGATCAGCCCCAGCATTTT.

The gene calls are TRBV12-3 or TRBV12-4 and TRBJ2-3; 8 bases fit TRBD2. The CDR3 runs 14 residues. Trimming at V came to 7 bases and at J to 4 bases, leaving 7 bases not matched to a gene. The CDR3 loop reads CASNRTGGADTQYF. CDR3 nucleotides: TGTGCCAGCAATCGCACGGGGGGGGCAGATACGCAGTATTTT.

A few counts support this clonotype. The CDR3 DNA sequence: TGTGCCAGCAGTGAGCGGACAGGGGGGTATGAAAAACTGTTTTTT. Amino acid sequence: CASSERTGGYEKLFF. The V call is TRBV6-1, the J call TRBJ1-4; 10 positions agree with TRBD1. There are 15 residues in the CDR3. V lost 3 bases, J lost 6 bases, and 4 bases stayed unmatched. CDR1 MNHNS and CDR2 SASEGT come from the germline V gene.

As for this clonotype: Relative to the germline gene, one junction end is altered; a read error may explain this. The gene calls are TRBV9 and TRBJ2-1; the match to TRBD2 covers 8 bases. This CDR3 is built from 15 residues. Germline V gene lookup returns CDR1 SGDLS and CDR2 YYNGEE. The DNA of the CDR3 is TGTGCCAACAGCGTCCTCAGCGGGGGACACAATGAGCAGTTCTTC. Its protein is CANSVLSGGHNEQFF. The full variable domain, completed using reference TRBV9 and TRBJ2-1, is DSGVTQTPKHLITATGQRVTLRCSPRSGDLSVYWYQQSLDQGLQFLIQYYNGEERAKGNILERFSAQQFPDLHSELNLSSLELGDSALYFCANSVLSGGHNEQFFGPGTRLTVL.

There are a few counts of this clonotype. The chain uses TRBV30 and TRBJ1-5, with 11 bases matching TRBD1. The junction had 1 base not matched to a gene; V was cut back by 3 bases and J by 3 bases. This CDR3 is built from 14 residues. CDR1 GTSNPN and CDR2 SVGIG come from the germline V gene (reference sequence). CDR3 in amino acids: CAWRGQGANQPQHF. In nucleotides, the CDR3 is TGTGCCTGGAGAGGACAGGGGGCCAATCAGCCCCAGCATTTT. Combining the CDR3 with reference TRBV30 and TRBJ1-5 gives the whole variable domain SQTIHQWPATLVQPVGSPLSLECTVEGTSNPNLYWYRQAAGRGLQLLFYSVGIGQISSEVPQNLSASRPQDRQFILSSKKLLLSDSGFYLCAWRGQGANQPQHFGDGTRLSIL.

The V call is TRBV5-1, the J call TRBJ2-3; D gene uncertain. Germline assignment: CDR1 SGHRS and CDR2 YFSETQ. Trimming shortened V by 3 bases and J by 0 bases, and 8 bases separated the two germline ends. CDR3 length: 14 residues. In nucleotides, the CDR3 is TGCGCCAGCAGCTGGAAGGACAGCACAGATACGCAGTATTTT. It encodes CASSWKDSTDTQYF.

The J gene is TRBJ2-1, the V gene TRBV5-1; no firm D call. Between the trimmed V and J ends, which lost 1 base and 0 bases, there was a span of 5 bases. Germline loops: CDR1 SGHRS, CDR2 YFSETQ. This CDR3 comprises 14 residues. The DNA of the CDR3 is TGCGCCAGCAGCTTGTTCAGCTCCTACAATGAGCAGTTCTTC. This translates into CASSLFSSYNEQFF.

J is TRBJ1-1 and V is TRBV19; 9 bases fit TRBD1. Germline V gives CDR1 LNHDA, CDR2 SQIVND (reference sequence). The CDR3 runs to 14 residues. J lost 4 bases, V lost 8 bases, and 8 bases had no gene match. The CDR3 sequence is CASVDRGWGTEAFF. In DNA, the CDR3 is TGTGCCAGTGTGGACAGGGGATGGGGCACTGAAGCTTTCTTT.